This paragraph covers one T cell receptor beta chain sequence. CDR1 is WSHSY, CDR2 SAAADI, per germline. Unmatched junction bases numbered 7, after V lost 0 bases and J lost 4 bases. CDR3 length: 16 residues. The data were obtained in a study of blood T cell repertoires in COVID-19. Study as a whole: COVID-19 samples, acute and convalescent, were from the United States, Italy and Spain. T cells, B-cell-depleted T cells, or PBMCs provided the cDNA or gDNA that served as material.

Per the original methods: The authors estimated nucleated cell counts from reference gene primer amplification. The table came from immunoSEQ multiplex PCR; TCRdb's copy has only in-frame clones and leaves some out. The D gene and trimming were derived from the DNA, and the V and J assignments and clone size from that table. The table lists 73,000 or so clones, around 83% of them singletons, with roughly 6% in the top ten. The origin of this receptor is a woman in her sixties with acute or convalescent COVID-19. The sample was peripheral blood. The genes are TRBV10-2 and TRBJ1-1, with TRBD1 identical over 8 bases. CDR3 sequence reads: CASSESRPGGSTEAFF. CDR3 coding DNA: TGCGCCAGCAGTGAGTCCCGGCCAGGGGGCAGCACTGAAGCTTTCTTT.